The 28 T cell receptor beta chains below were found in one sample sequenced in a study of cytotoxic CD8 clonotypes in ibrutinib-treated CLL. Data came from immunoSEQ multiplex PCR; TCRdb stores just in-frame clones and leaves some out. The table lists 150,000 to 250,000 clones, over 55% of them singletons. The specimen was PBMCs, collected after 24 months of ibrutinib treatment. These receptors came from a human donor with chronic lymphocytic leukemia.

This clone was observed a handful of times. The genes are TRBV11-2 and TRBJ2-1; D unclear. The CDR3 has 14 residues. Germline assignment: CDR1 SGHAT and CDR2 FQNNGV. Trimming removed 1 base from V and 9 bases from J, with 13 bases in between. Here the CDR3 DNA reads TGTGCCAGCAGCTTAGGCTCGGGCCTAGGTGAGCAGTTCTTC. Its protein product is CASSLGSGLGEQFF.

This clone was seen a handful of times. CDR3 sequence (DNA): TGCGCCAGCAGCTTGGAACAGGGGAGCGGCTACACCTTC. Encoded protein: CASSLEQGSGYTF. The V and J genes are TRBV5-1 and TRBJ1-2; 7 positions match TRBD1. The V segment lost 0 bases and the J segment 8 bases; nucleotides outside the gene matches: 4. Germline V gene sequence: CDR1 SGHRS, CDR2 YFSETQ. The CDR3 extends over 13 amino acids.

The chain joins TRBV6-6 to TRBJ2-1; 7 bases agree with TRBD2. This CDR3 comprises 14 residues. With V trimmed by 5 bases and J by 4 bases, 5 bases remained unmatched. The germline CDR1 and CDR2 sequences are MNHNY and SVGAGI (reference sequence). CDR3 in DNA: TGTGCCAGCAGTCAAACTAGCGAATACAATGAGCAGTTCTTC. This gives the protein CASSQTSEYNEQFF.

This chain uses TRBV7-2 with TRBJ1-2, with D unresolved. The V gene's germline CDR1 is SGHTA and CDR2 FQGNSA. CDR3 length: 15 amino acids. Trimming removed 1 base from V and 6 bases from J, with 15 bases in between. CDR3 DNA: TGTGCCAGCAGCTTAGATCGGACGGCCGGGGATGGCTACACCTTC. It is translated as CASSLDRTAGDGYTF.

This chain uses TRBV18 with TRBJ1-1; no definite D call. Germline-derived CDR1 and CDR2 are KGHSH and LQKENI. With 3 bases removed from V and 2 bases from J, the gap between germline ends came to 10 bases. CDR3 size: 14 residues. CDR3 sequence: CASSPSGRNTEAFF. Written as DNA, the CDR3 is TGTGCCAGCTCACCTTCCGGGAGAAACACTGAAGCTTTCTTT.

This clone came up a few times. The V and J genes are TRBV27 and TRBJ1-5, with D unresolved. Deletions cut 5 bases from V and 1 base from J, with 9 bases between. Germline loops: CDR1 MNHEY, CDR2 SMNVEV (reference sequence). The CDR3 runs 14 residues. CDR3 amino acids: CASSPDRSNQPQHF. CDR3 nucleotide sequence: TGTGCCAGCAGTCCTGACCGAAGCAATCAGCCCCAGCATTTT.

This clone showed up just once. This rearrangement joins TRBV28 to TRBJ2-1; TRBD2 agrees at 11 bases. Trimming removed 6 bases from V and 4 bases from J; junction bases left unmatched: 2. Germline V gene lookup returns CDR1 MDHEN and CDR2 SYDVKM. CDR3 length: 14 residues. The CDR3 nucleotides are TGTGCCAGCAGCCGACTAGCGGGATACAATGAGCAGTTCTTC. It yields the protein CASSRLAGYNEQFF.

This sequence joins TRBV6-1 and TRBJ1-1; 8 nucleotides agree with TRBD1. The CDR3 loop spans 13 amino acids. The V and J ends lost 6 bases and 5 bases, in that order; junction bases with no gene match: 5. Germline V CDR1 and CDR2: MNHNS, SASEGT. The CDR3 DNA follows: TGTGCCAGCAGATATACAGGGGGAACTGAAGCTTTCTTT. It yields the protein CASRYTGGTEAFF.

The chain recombines TRBV5-1 with TRBJ2-3; TRBD2 matches 8 bases. Germline V gene sequence: CDR1 SGHRS, CDR2 YFSETQ. The CDR3 has 15 residues. The V gene end was trimmed by 4 bases and the J gene end by 7 bases; junction bases not matched to a gene: 11. The CDR3 sequence is CASSISGKTDNTQYF. CDR3 nucleotides: TGCGCCAGCAGCATTAGCGGGAAGACGGATAATACGCAGTATTTT.

The chain uses TRBV9 and TRBJ1-1; the match to TRBD1 covers 9 bases. Germline V gene sequence: CDR1 SGDLS, CDR2 YYNGEE. The CDR3 covers 16 residues. The ends lost 4 bases at V and 2 bases at J; junction bases unmatched: 9. CDR3 sequence reads: CASSPWTGAANTEAFF. The CDR3 region has the DNA TGTGCCAGCAGCCCGTGGACAGGGGCAGCTAACACTGAAGCTTTCTTT.

The chain recombines TRBV19 with TRBJ1-2; D possibly corresponds to TRBD1 (5 bases). With 4 bases removed from V and 7 bases from J, the gap between germline ends came to 13 bases. The length of the CDR3 is 13 residues. Germline loops: CDR1 LNHDA, CDR2 SQIVND (reference sequence). Here the CDR3 DNA reads TGTGCCAGTAGTACCCACCCTACAGGTGGCTACACCTTC. Its translation: CASSTHPTGGYTF.

The V call is TRBV9, the J call TRBJ1-1; TRBD1 is a possible D gene (6 bases). CDR1 and CDR2 from the germline V gene are SGDLS and YYNGEE. Trimming removed 2 bases from V and 3 bases from J, with 14 bases in between. The CDR3 has 15 amino acids. CDR3 region: CASSVGGQQDTEAFF. For the CDR3, the DNA is TGTGCCAGCAGCGTTGGGGGACAACAAGACACTGAAGCTTTCTTT.

The chain links TRBV4-3 to TRBJ2-5, with D unclear. There are 13 residues in the CDR3. V was trimmed by 4 bases and J by 5 bases, leaving 11 bases between them. Per the germline V gene, CDR1 is LGHNA and CDR2 is YSLEER. The CDR3, as DNA: TGCGCCAGCAGCCGAGATAGGCGGGAGACCCAGTACTTC. Amino acids: CASSRDRRETQYF.

This chain links TRBV14 with TRBJ1-4; D gene ambiguous. Germline V lookup: CDR1 SGHDN, CDR2 FVKESK. Trimming shortened V by 3 bases and J by 4 bases, and 3 bases separated the two germline ends. The CDR3 sequence is 12 residues long. The chain's CDR3 is CASSHGNEKLFF. In nucleotides, the CDR3 is TGTGCCAGCAGCCATGGTAATGAAAAACTGTTTTTT.

The rearrangement uses TRBV5-1 and TRBJ2-3; 9 positions match TRBD1. CDR3 length: 14 residues. The germline CDR1 and CDR2 sequences are SGHRS and YFSETQ. V dropped 5 bases and J dropped 3; count of bases not matched to a gene: 4. The CDR3 sequence: CASSPGQGTDTQYF. CDR3 DNA: TGCGCCAGCAGTCCGGGACAGGGTACAGATACGCAGTATTTT.

The rearrangement links TRBV9 to TRBJ2-3; a possible D gene is TRBD1 (6 bases). The CDR3 is made up of 16 amino acids. Germline CDR1 and CDR2: SGDLS and YYNGEE. The V end was cut by 3 bases, the J end by 0 bases, with 14 bases between. The CDR3 spells CASSDDRTSSTDTQYF. The CDR3 DNA is TGTGCCAGCAGCGACGACAGGACCTCTAGCACAGATACGCAGTATTTT.

This chain connects TRBV4-1 to TRBJ1-2, with D possibly matching TRBD1 (5 bases). The CDR3 loop spans 17 amino acids. V lost 0 bases to trimming and J lost 4 bases, with 18 bases between them. Germline CDR1 and CDR2: MGHRA and YSYEKL. The DNA for the CDR3 is TGCGCCAGCAGCCAAGACCATACTCCGGGACGGAGCTATGGCTACACCTTC. This sequence encodes CASSQDHTPGRSYGYTF.

The CDR3 region has the DNA TGTGCCAGCAGCGTAGATAGGGTAACCTACGAGCAGTACTTC. It specifies CASSVDRVTYEQYF. The chain uses TRBV9 and TRBJ2-7, with D uncertain. Trimming pared 0 bases from V and 2 bases from J, leaving 9 bases between. The germline gives CDR1 SGDLS, CDR2 YYNGEE. This CDR3 region has 14 residues.

Concerning this clone itself: A read error may produce the germline difference seen at one junction end. The genes are TRBV5-1 and TRBJ2-7, with D tentatively TRBD1 or TRBD2 (5 bases each). The germline gives CDR1 SGHRS, CDR2 YFSETQ. The CDR3 runs 13 residues. CDR3 in DNA: TGCGCCAGCACCTTGGAGAGGGGACGGGAGCAGTACTTC. Protein product: CASTLERGREQYF.

This CDR3 reads CASSRLAGSNNEQFF. The CDR3 nucleotides read TGTGCCAGCAGTCGGCTAGCTGGGAGCAACAATGAGCAGTTCTTC. This chain joins TRBV6-5 and TRBJ2-1; the D gene is possibly TRBD2 (5 bases). V was shortened by 5 bases and J by 5 bases, with 16 bases between the two germline ends. The CDR3 consists of 15 residues. Germline CDR1 reads MNHEY; CDR2 reads SVGAGI.

The chain recombines TRBV6-1 with TRBJ2-7, with D tentatively TRBD2 (5 bases). From germline, CDR1 is MNHNS and CDR2 SASEGT. The CDR3 covers 15 residues. V was cut by 7 bases and J by 2 bases, with 18 bases left in between. The CDR3 sequence: CASKATVGDAYEQYF. The CDR3 nucleotides read TGTGCCAGCAAAGCAACGGTGGGAGACGCCTACGAGCAGTACTTC.

The chain's CDR3 is CAWSPGLVNEQFF. Here the CDR3 DNA reads TGTGCCTGGAGTCCGGGACTAGTCAATGAGCAGTTCTTC. The genes are TRBV30 and TRBJ2-1; 8 positions agree with TRBD2. Germline-derived CDR1 and CDR2 are GTSNPN and SVGIG (reference sequence). The trim removed 2 bases at V and 6 bases at J, leaving 3 bases unmatched. The CDR3 spans 13 residues.

The J gene is TRBJ2-1, the V gene TRBV5-4; possibly TRBD2 for D (6 bases). V was clipped by 3 bases and J by 2 bases, with 12 bases between them. The germline V gene encodes CDR1 SGHNT and CDR2 YYREEE (reference sequence). This CDR3 contains 15 residues. The CDR3 loop is CASSSTSSPYNEQFF. The CDR3, as DNA: TGTGCCAGCAGCTCAACTAGCAGTCCCTACAATGAGCAGTTCTTC.

This chain links TRBV19 with TRBJ2-2; D is perhaps TRBD2 (6 bases). Per the germline V gene, CDR1 is LNHDA and CDR2 is SQIVND (reference sequence). V was shortened by 7 bases and J by 6 bases, with 15 bases between the two germline ends. CDR3 length: 14 amino acids. The CDR3 DNA reads as TGTGCCAGTACCCTCACCGGAGGGTCCGGGGAGCTGTTTTTT. Protein: CASTLTGGSGELFF.

CDR3 bases: TGTGCCAGCAGTGAATATCACAGTAATGGCTACACCTTC. Protein sequence: CASSEYHSNGYTF. The V and J genes are TRBV25-1 and TRBJ1-2; D uncertain. Germline V gene sequence: CDR1 MGHDK, CDR2 SYGVNS. The V and J ends lost 0 bases and 6 bases respectively, with 8 bases between them. The CDR3 extends over 13 amino acids.

This sequence joins TRBV6-1 and TRBJ1-2; D possibly corresponds to TRBD1 (6 bases). The CDR3 is 13 amino acids. Trimming cost V 10 bases and J 5 bases, with 17 bases left between them. Germline CDR1 reads MNHNS; CDR2 reads SASEGT. The CDR3 sequence is CATKQGQRYGYTF. CDR3 nucleotide sequence: TGTGCCACGAAACAGGGCCAAAGATATGGCTACACCTTC.

The V gene is TRBV9, the J gene TRBJ2-7, with a weak D call TRBD2 (5 bases). This CDR3 has 14 residues. V was clipped by 0 bases and J by 3 bases, with 10 bases between them. Germline V CDR1 and CDR2: SGDLS, YYNGEE. The CDR3 DNA reads TGTGCCAGCAGCGTAGCGGGAAAAAACTACGAGCAGTACTTC. The encoded protein is CASSVAGKNYEQYF.

The chain has TRBV19 and TRBJ2-1, with TRBD2 identical over 10 bases. Looked up from germline, CDR1 is LNHDA and CDR2 is SQIVND (reference sequence). CDR3 size: 16 residues. The V segment lost 5 bases and the J segment 6 bases; nucleotides outside the gene matches: 10. The CDR3 nucleotides read TGTGCCAGTAGTCCTAAGGTTTCTAGCGGGAGCAATGAGCAGTTCTTC. Protein: CASSPKVSSGSNEQFF.